A single sample is the source of the 10 T cell receptor beta chains below, sequenced in a study of cytomegalovirus exposure and HLA in healthy donors. Clones were sequenced by immunoSEQ multiplex PCR, and TCRdb holds only the in-frame ones, with some missing. Of approximately 120,000 clones detected, 90% to 97% appear once; the ten largest clones hold 1.5% to 2%. Sequences were obtained from PBMCs. The receptors were sampled from a man aged 18 to 30 in good health and CMV-seronegative.

V and J are TRBV30 and TRBJ1-5, with D possibly being TRBD1 (5 bases). CDR3 length: 16 residues. Trimming took off 4 bases at V and 7 bases at J, with 23 bases between the two ends. The germline V gene encodes CDR1 GTSNPN and CDR2 SVGIG (reference sequence). CDR3 nucleotides: TGTGCCTGGATGCCCGGGGGGATGAAGAGGTTACAGCCCCAGCATTTT. This gives the protein CAWMPGGMKRLQPQHF.

This chain connects TRBV19 to TRBJ1-1; no reliable D call. Germline lookup yields CDR1 LNHDA and CDR2 SQIVND (reference sequence). The CDR3 totals 13 residues. V lost 0 bases and J 5 bases, leaving 7 bases between the germline ends. DNA of the CDR3: TGTGCCAGTAGTATAGATGAGAAGACTGAAGCTTTCTTT. This gives the protein CASSIDEKTEAFF.

The chain carries TRBV5-6 and TRBJ2-4, with D maybe TRBD2 (5 bases). Germline V gives CDR1 SGHDT, CDR2 YYEEEE. The germline V and J ends were trimmed by 0 bases and 8 bases, with 12 bases remaining between them. This CDR3 is built from 14 residues. The CDR3 DNA reads as TGTGCCAGCAGCTTGGTAGCACCCGGGGACATTCAGTACTTC. This translates into CASSLVAPGDIQYF.

The chain is built from TRBV5-1 and TRBJ2-2; 7 nucleotides match TRBD1. There are 16 residues in the CDR3. CDR1 SGHRS and CDR2 YFSETQ come from the germline V gene. V gave up 4 bases and J gave up 2 bases; unmatched junction bases: 8. CDR3 nucleotides: TGCGCCAGCAGCCCGGGACAGAAACCAAACACCGGGGAGCTGTTTTTT. Protein product: CASSPGQKPNTGELFF.

This clone was counted once. The chain joins TRBV5-1 to TRBJ2-3; 9 bases line up with TRBD2. This CDR3 comprises 13 residues. Germline loops: CDR1 SGHRS, CDR2 YFSETQ. Germline trimming cut 3 bases from V and 10 bases from J; bases unmatched to any gene: 6. The CDR3, as DNA: TGCGCCAGCAGCTCGATAGCGGGAGAGGCGCAGTATTTT. Amino acids: CASSSIAGEAQYF. Full variable domain (rest looked up from reference TRBV5-1 and TRBJ2-3): KAGVTQTPRYLIKTRGQQVTLSCSPISGHRSVSWYQQTPGQGLQFLFEYFSETQRNKGNFPGRFSGRQFSNSRSEMNVSTLELGDSALYLCASSSIAGEAQYFGPGTRLTVL.

The chain recombines TRBV7-2 with TRBJ1-5; D unclear. There are 13 residues in the CDR3. V gave up 1 base and J gave up 6 bases, with 7 bases separating them. The germline gives CDR1 SGHTA, CDR2 FQGNSA. CDR3 bases: TGTGCCAGCAGCTTAGAGAGGCTTCAGCCCCAGCATTTT. This encodes CASSLERLQPQHF.

This rearrangement joins TRBV5-1 to TRBJ1-2; unclear D gene. Germline V lookup: CDR1 SGHRS, CDR2 YFSETQ. Trimming shortened V by 1 base and J by 4 bases, and 8 bases separated the two germline ends. The CDR3 loop spans 13 amino acids. This CDR3 reads CASSLSGIYGYTF. The CDR3 DNA reads TGCGCCAGCAGCTTGTCGGGGATCTATGGCTACACCTTC.

The V call is TRBV18, the J call TRBJ1-2, with D possibly being TRBD1 (6 bases). In germline, CDR1 is KGHSH, CDR2 LQKENI. Trimming removed 1 base at V and 2 bases at J, with 14 bases between. There are 16 residues in the CDR3. CDR3 residues: CASSPLGRGKNYGYTF. CDR3 bases: TGTGCCAGCTCACCACTTGGCAGGGGAAAAAACTATGGCTACACCTTC.

The rearrangement uses TRBV28 and TRBJ2-3; D might be TRBD2 (6 bases). The V end lost 5 bases, the J end lost 4 bases, and 10 bases lay between the germline ends. Germline V gene lookup returns CDR1 MDHEN and CDR2 SYDVKM. The CDR3 is made up of 13 amino acids. CDR3 DNA sequence: TGTGCCAGCAGTGGGACTTATTCAGATACGCAGTATTTT. Translating it yields CASSGTYSDTQYF.

The chain joins TRBV6-5 to TRBJ2-3; TRBD2 agrees at 9 bases. Germline V gives CDR1 MNHEY, CDR2 SVGAGI. With 5 bases clipped from V and 3 bases from J, the junction kept 6 bases outside the gene matches. This CDR3 has 15 residues. DNA of the CDR3: TGTGCCAGCAGTGCGCGACTAGCGGTAACAGATACGCAGTATTTT. Its protein is CASSARLAVTDTQYF.